The 26 T cell receptor beta chains given below trace back to one sample, sequenced in a study of early T cells in non-severe SARS-CoV-2 infection. TCRdb recomputed calls from the 5' RACE reads with MiXCR, one row per CDR3 protein. The sample lists 60,000 to 85,000 distinct CDR3 sequences, 15% to 18% occurring once. Sequenced material: whole blood. Receptors originate from an adult who was a healthcare worker with PCR-confirmed SARS-CoV-2 infection or an uninfected control (not recorded which).

There are many counts of this clonotype. The V and J genes are TRBV7-2 and TRBJ2-1; D gene ambiguous. The germline V and J ends were trimmed by 8 bases and 6 bases, with 14 bases remaining between them. The CDR3 covers 13 residues. Germline V gene sequence: CDR1 SGHTA, CDR2 FQGNSA. CDR3 nucleotide sequence: TGTGCCAGCCGCCGCGCTGGGGTCAATGAGCAGTTCTTC. Protein: CASRRAGVNEQFF.

V gene TRBV20-1 combines with J gene TRBJ2-5; D is uncertain. This CDR3 contains 13 residues. The V end lost 3 bases, the J end lost 4 bases, and 12 bases lay between the germline ends. Germline CDR1 reads DFQATT; CDR2 reads SNEGSKA (reference sequence). Written as DNA, the CDR3 is TGCAGTGCTAGCCCTGTGGGCATAGAGACCCAGTACTTC. It encodes CSASPVGIETQYF.

This sequence joins TRBV20-1 and TRBJ1-1; no reliable D call. The germline gives CDR1 DFQATT, CDR2 SNEGSKA (reference sequence). V was shortened by 1 base and J by 1 base, with 10 bases between the two germline ends. The CDR3 has 14 amino acids. CDR3 DNA sequence: TGCAGTGCTAGAGGGAGTGGCTCGAACACTGAAGCTTTCTTT. This translates into CSARGSGSNTEAFF.

This clonotype was counted only a few times. The chain couples TRBV6-6 to TRBJ1-6; D is unclear. The CDR3 sequence is 12 residues long. The V end lost 6 bases, the J end lost 7 bases, and 7 bases lay between the germline ends. Germline CDR1 and CDR2: MNHNY and SVGAGI (reference sequence). The CDR3 loop is CASRLVNSPLHF. The CDR3 coding sequence is TGTGCCAGCAGATTAGTAAATTCACCCCTCCACTTT.

This clonotype was counted a few times. The rearrangement uses TRBV5-6 and TRBJ2-1; D unresolved. Germline CDR1 reads SGHDT; CDR2 reads YYEEEE. The CDR3 contains 15 residues. V was pared by 4 bases and J by 0 bases, with 11 bases between. The CDR3: CASSPTEYSYNEQFF. CDR3 in DNA: TGTGCCAGCAGCCCCACGGAGTACTCCTACAATGAGCAGTTCTTC.

In this sample, this clonotype turned up a few times. CDR3 coding DNA: TGTGCCAGCAGTTACTCGACTGTCCAGGGATGGGAGAACACTGAAGCTTTCTTT. Encoded protein: CASSYSTVQGWENTEAFF. This sequence joins TRBV6-2 or TRBV6-3 and TRBJ1-1; the D gene is possibly TRBD1 (5 bases). Trimming took 0 bases from V and 1 from J, leaving 18 bases between them. Germline lookup yields CDR1 MNHEY and CDR2 SVGEGT. There are 18 residues in the CDR3.

This chain uses TRBV5-1 with TRBJ2-5; 9 bases are a match to TRBD2. V was pared by 2 bases and J by 1 base, with 3 bases of the junction left unmatched. The CDR3 runs to 15 residues. The V gene's germline CDR1 is SGHRS and CDR2 YFSETQ. Here the CDR3 reads CASSLQAGGQETQYF. CDR3 DNA: TGCGCCAGCAGCTTACAAGCGGGGGGCCAAGAGACCCAGTACTTC.

This clonotype appeared a single time. The genes are TRBV7-8 and TRBJ2-3; possible D gene TRBD2, 6 bases. This CDR3 contains 16 residues. Per the germline V gene, CDR1 is SGHVS and CDR2 is FQNEAQ. Trimming pared 0 bases from V and 2 bases from J, leaving 12 bases between. The CDR3 DNA reads as TGTGCCAGCAGCTTAGCGGGGGGAGGACCCACAGATACGCAGTATTTT. Its translation: CASSLAGGGPTDTQYF.

The chain employs TRBV5-1 and TRBJ2-3; perhaps D is TRBD1 or TRBD2 (5 bases each). In germline, CDR1 is SGHRS, CDR2 YFSETQ. V shed 6 bases and J shed 6 bases, with 17 bases lying between them. The CDR3 sequence is 14 residues long. The CDR3: CASTPGQNWDTQYF. The CDR3, as DNA: TGCGCCAGCACACCGGGGCAAAACTGGGATACGCAGTATTTT.

The sample holds a few counts of this clonotype. The chain combines TRBV6-5 with TRBJ1-2; 10 bases fit TRBD1. The CDR3 contains 16 residues. V trimming: 3 bases; J trimming: 10 bases; junction bases outside the gene matches: 14. Germline V gives CDR1 MNHEY, CDR2 SVGAGI. CDR3 sequence reads: CASSYWATGGLFFYTF. The CDR3 DNA sequence: TGTGCCAGCAGTTATTGGGCGACAGGGGGCTTGTTCTTCTACACCTTC.

This clonotype has only a few counts. V gene TRBV5-4 combines with J gene TRBJ1-1; D might be TRBD1 (6 bases). Trimming removed 5 bases at V and 6 bases at J, with 17 bases between. CDR3 length equals 14 residues. CDR1 and CDR2 (germline): SGHNT, YYREEE (reference sequence). CDR3 loop: CASSPGEGGAEAFF. CDR3 in DNA: TGTGCCAGCAGTCCCGGGGAAGGGGGGGCTGAAGCTTTCTTT. The variable domain in full, with the rest retrieved from reference TRBV5-4 and TRBJ1-1, is ETGVTQSPTHLIKTRGQQVTLRCSSQSGHNTVSWYQQALGQGPQFIFQYYREEENGRGNFPPRFSGLQFPNYSSELNVNALELDDSALYLCASSPGEGGAEAFFGQGTRLTVV.

This sequence joins TRBV12-3 or TRBV12-4 and TRBJ1-2, with D possibly TRBD1 on 5 matching bases. V shed 3 bases and J shed 10 bases, with 12 bases lying between them. The CDR3 runs 12 residues. CDR3 coding DNA: TGTGCCAGCAGTTTGAGGGGCCCTAACTACACCTTC. Protein product: CASSLRGPNYTF.

CDR3 in amino acids: CASSPEAPGGPQHF. CDR3 DNA sequence: TGTGCCAGCTCCCCCGAGGCACCCGGAGGGCCCCAGCATTTT. This chain links TRBV18 with TRBJ1-5, with no clear D. This CDR3 contains 14 residues. Germline V gene lookup returns CDR1 KGHSH and CDR2 LQKENI. Trimming took off 6 bases at V and 9 bases at J, with 18 bases between the two ends.

This sequence joins TRBV9 and TRBJ2-1; 8 nucleotides agree with TRBD2. This CDR3 is built from 14 residues. The germline V gene encodes CDR1 SGDLS and CDR2 YYNGEE. Trimming at V came to 7 bases and at J to 6 bases, leaving 9 bases not matched to a gene. This CDR3 is CASPKRENCNEQFF. The CDR3 bases are TGTGCCAGCCCCAAGCGGGAGAACTGCAATGAGCAGTTCTTC.

The chain has TRBV2 and TRBJ2-1; the D is unclear. Trimming cost V 2 bases and J 0 bases, with 8 bases left between them. The CDR3 totals 15 residues. CDR1 is SNHLY, CDR2 FYNNEI, per germline. The chain's CDR3 is CASSETRSSYNEQFF. The CDR3 DNA reads as TGTGCCAGCAGTGAAACGCGGAGCTCCTACAATGAGCAGTTCTTC.

This clonotype was observed many times. This rearrangement joins TRBV5-1 to TRBJ1-2; 8 positions agree with TRBD1. V dropped 0 bases and J dropped 8; count of bases not matched to a gene: 3. This CDR3 contains 13 residues. CDR1 and CDR2 (germline): SGHRS, YFSETQ. The CDR3, as DNA: TGCGCCAGCAGCTTGGGGACAGGGACCGGCTACACCTTC. Translating it yields CASSLGTGTGYTF.

The rearrangement joins TRBV18 to TRBJ1-3; no definite D call. The germline V gene has CDR1 KGHSH and CDR2 LQKENI. The germline V and J ends were trimmed by 4 bases and 0 bases, with 16 bases remaining between them. This CDR3 has 17 amino acids. Here the CDR3 reads CASSLTLGDNSGNTIYF. The CDR3 DNA is TGTGCCAGCTCACTCACCCTAGGAGATAACTCTGGAAACACCATATATTTT.

The V and J genes are TRBV9 and TRBJ2-1; 8 bases are shared with TRBD1. Unmatched junction bases numbered 9, after V lost 4 bases and J lost 3 bases. From germline, CDR1 is SGDLS and CDR2 YYNGEE. The CDR3 length is 16 residues. The CDR3 sequence is CASSLGDRTDYNEQFF. Written as DNA, the CDR3 is TGTGCCAGCAGCCTGGGGGACAGGACCGACTACAATGAGCAGTTCTTC.

This clonotype was observed a few times. The rearrangement uses TRBV6-5 and TRBJ1-1; 8 bases map to TRBD1. In germline, CDR1 is MNHEY, CDR2 SVGAGI. The CDR3 sequence is 13 residues long. Trimming removed 2 bases from V and 4 bases from J; junction bases left unmatched: 0. The CDR3 protein is CASSYGQGTEAFF. Written as DNA, the CDR3 is TGTGCCAGCAGTTACGGACAGGGCACTGAAGCTTTCTTT.

This clonotype was counted many times. The chain links TRBV4-1 to TRBJ2-2, with TRBD2 matching over 9 bases. Germline CDR1 and CDR2: MGHRA and YSYEKL. This CDR3 is 14 amino acids long. Trimming cost V 2 bases and J 7 bases; bases outside gene matches: 2. CDR3 sequence (DNA): TGCGCCAGCAGCCAATTTAGCGGGGGCGGGGAGCTGTTTTTT. Translation: CASSQFSGGGELFF.

The chain joins TRBV7-9 to TRBJ2-1; no definite D call. Trimming pared 3 bases from V and 5 bases from J, leaving 11 bases between. This CDR3 contains 14 residues. Germline loops: CDR1 SEHNR, CDR2 FQNEAQ (reference sequence). The CDR3 loop reads CASSLMSVNNEQFF. CDR3 in DNA: TGTGCCAGCAGCTTGATGAGCGTTAACAATGAGCAGTTCTTC.

This clonotype was seen a handful of times. J is TRBJ2-7 and V is TRBV4-3, with TRBD1 identical over 7 bases. After removal of 3 bases from V and 7 bases from J, the junction contained 9 bases not matched to a gene. Germline loops: CDR1 LGHNA, CDR2 YSLEER. CDR3 length: 14 amino acids. The CDR3 spells CASSQDRRVGEQYF. The CDR3 region has the DNA TGCGCCAGCAGCCAGGACAGGCGCGTGGGGGAGCAGTACTTC.

This sequence joins TRBV4-1 and TRBJ2-1; D might be TRBD1 or TRBD2, each matching 6 bases. Germline V CDR1 and CDR2: MGHRA, YSYEKL. This CDR3 is built from 16 residues. V shed 3 bases and J shed 7 bases, with 19 bases lying between them. The CDR3 coding sequence is TGCGCCAGCAGCCAGCCTCTTAGGGGGGCGACGAATGAGCAGTTCTTC. The encoded protein is CASSQPLRGATNEQFF.

CDR3 DNA: TGTGCCAGCAGCTTATCCCCTCAGCGGGAGGGGTACAATGAGCAGTTCTTC. Its translation: CASSLSPQREGYNEQFF. The chain couples TRBV7-3 to TRBJ2-1, with 10 nucleotides matching TRBD2. The length of the CDR3 is 17 residues. CDR1 is SGHTA, CDR2 FQGTGA, per germline. V shed 2 bases, J shed 4 bases, and the junction held 8 bases outside the gene matches.

This clonotype was counted at least ten times. V gene TRBV10-3 combines with J gene TRBJ2-7; TRBD2 aligns across 11 bases. Trimming at V came to 3 bases and at J to 1 base, leaving 2 bases not matched to a gene. This CDR3 comprises 15 residues. Germline V lookup: CDR1 ENHRY, CDR2 SYGVKD. CDR3: CAISDLAGGSYEQYF. CDR3 nucleotide sequence: TGTGCCATCAGTGATCTAGCGGGGGGATCCTACGAGCAGTACTTC.

At least ten counts were recorded for this clonotype. This chain uses TRBV11-3 with TRBJ2-3, with a tentative D call TRBD2 (5 bases). V gave up 5 bases and J gave up 10 bases, with 13 bases separating them. Germline CDR1 and CDR2: SGHNT and YENEEA. The CDR3 covers 12 residues. The CDR3 spells CASSNSQRAQYF. The DNA for the CDR3 is TGTGCCAGCAGCAATTCCCAGAGGGCGCAGTATTTT.